This T cell receptor (beta chain) was profiled in a study of shared clonotypes between healthy human individuals. The study, taken as a whole, reports: Represented diversity, genetic and exposure-history alike, was limited by few donors. In the sorted subsets, rarefaction showed sequencing was incomplete despite large depth. The naive CD4 repertoires of a few donors were compared, and about 5% of clonotypes were shared.

This clone has just one count. The antigen remains undetermined. The sorted-subset replicate PCRs were given 150 to 200 ng DNA, which is roughly 30,000 T cell genomes. TCRdb keeps only in-frame clones here, not all; method: immunoSEQ multiplex PCR. Counted here are 2 million to 2.5 million clones, 90% to 95% occurring once; the ten biggest clones make up 0.36%. Trimming took off 3 bases at V and 6 bases at J, with 24 bases between the two ends. Germline V CDR1 and CDR2: MNHNS, SASEGT. The length of the CDR3 is 17 residues. The chain couples TRBV6-1 to TRBJ2-7; possible D gene TRBD2, 6 bases. The specimen sequenced was naive CD4+ T cells from PBMCs. Subset described: CD45RA+ positively selected. The TCR sequence derives from a man between 18 and 35 years old in good health. Some clones in this sample may be carry-over from other donors' samples. Written as DNA, the CDR3 is TGTGCCAGCAGTGACCCGCCGGGGGTCGGGGTCTTTGCCGAGCAGTACTTC. It codes for CASSDPPGVGVFAEQYF.